The 32 T cell receptor beta chains below were found in one sample sequenced in a study of blood T cell repertoires in COVID-19 (dated by TCRdb to 2020 to 2021). The method was the immunoSEQ multiplex PCR assay. The source is immuneACCESS, and TCRdb retained only in-frame sequences with V and J called. Part of the clones is not carried over; for the studies checked, unresolved V genes explain less than half of this, and the remainder is unexplained. The sample table holds approximately 130,000 clones, of which approximately 85% were seen once. The top ten clones comprise around 10% of the sample. The sequenced sample consisted of peripheral blood. These receptors came from a human donor in a cohort sampled during active COVID-19.

This rearrangement joins TRBV7-6 to TRBJ1-5, with 7 positions matching TRBD1. Per the germline V gene, CDR1 is SGHVS and CDR2 is FNYEAQ. Trimming at V came to 5 bases and at J to 0 bases, leaving 4 bases not matched to a gene. CDR3 length equals 15 residues. The CDR3 is CASSPDRFSNQPQHF. The DNA for the CDR3 is TGTGCCAGCAGCCCGGACAGGTTTAGCAATCAGCCCCAGCATTTT.

V is TRBV19 and J is TRBJ1-4, with D tentatively TRBD1 (5 bases). From germline, CDR1 is LNHDA and CDR2 SQIVND (reference sequence). The ends were cut back, 5 bases at V and 4 bases at J, with 11 bases in the middle. The CDR3 loop spans 14 amino acids. The CDR3 DNA reads TGTGCCAGTAGTGAGGGACTACTTAATGAAAAACTGTTTTTT. This sequence encodes CASSEGLLNEKLFF.

The rearrangement links TRBV7-9 to TRBJ1-6, with TRBD1 identical over 8 bases. J gave up 10 bases and V 5 bases, and 7 bases lay outside the gene matches. CDR1 and CDR2 from the germline V gene are SEHNR and FQNEAQ (reference sequence). This CDR3 is 14 amino acids long. The CDR3 region has the DNA TGTGCCAGCAGCCACGGACAGGGCTTGTCACCCCTCCACTTT. It codes for CASSHGQGLSPLHF.

This clone showed up just once. The genes are TRBV29-1 and TRBJ2-7; 7 bases map to TRBD1. The germline V gene encodes CDR1 SQVTM and CDR2 ANQGSEA. The CDR3 has 13 residues. After removal of 3 bases from V and 0 bases from J, the junction contained 2 bases not matched to a gene. The CDR3 sequence is CSVEAGGSYEQYF. The CDR3 bases are TGCAGCGTTGAGGCAGGGGGCTCCTACGAGCAGTACTTC.

The V and J genes are TRBV23-1 and TRBJ1-5; TRBD1 matches 8 bases. TRBV23-1 is designated an ORF whose function remains uncertain. CDR3 size: 17 residues. V was clipped by 0 bases and J by 4 bases; unmatched bases: 8. As DNA, the CDR3 is TGCGCCAGCAGTCAATCGAGGACAGGGTCTCCTAATCAGCCCCAGCATTTT. It codes for CASSQSRTGSPNQPQHF.

V gene TRBV9 combines with J gene TRBJ2-2; TRBD1 agrees at 9 bases. J was trimmed by 5 bases and V by 3 bases; bases with no gene match: 2. Germline CDR1 reads SGDLS; CDR2 reads YYNGEE. The CDR3 consists of 14 residues. CDR3 bases: TGTGCCAGCAGCGCCGGGACAGGGACCGGGGAGCTGTTTTTT. Its translation is CASSAGTGTGELFF.

The genes are TRBV15 and TRBJ1-1; tentatively, D is TRBD1 (6 bases). Trimming took off 5 bases at V and 5 bases at J, with 15 bases between the two ends. This CDR3 is built from 14 residues. Germline V gene sequence: CDR1 LNHNV, CDR2 YYDKDF (reference sequence). In nucleotides, the CDR3 is TGTGCCACCAGCTACATCAGGGGATCTACTGAAGCTTTCTTT. Its protein is CATSYIRGSTEAFF.

This clone was detected only a few times. V is TRBV2 and J is TRBJ2-1; 8 bases map to TRBD2. Germline V gives CDR1 SNHLY, CDR2 FYNNEI. The CDR3 is 17 residues long. Unmatched junction bases numbered 16, after V lost 6 bases and J lost 6 bases. CDR3 sequence reads: CASRETAGTRTLNEQFF. Written as DNA, the CDR3 is TGTGCCAGCAGGGAAACCGCCGGGACTAGGACACTCAATGAGCAGTTCTTC.

A few counts support this clone. The chain's CDR3 is CASTRSLWGYTF. In DNA form, the CDR3 reads TGTGCCAGCACTAGATCCCTGTGGGGCTACACCTTC. The chain recombines TRBV2 with TRBJ1-2; D not certain. This CDR3 has 12 residues. The V end was cut by 7 bases, the J end by 8 bases, with 14 bases between. Germline values: CDR1 SNHLY, CDR2 FYNNEI. The full variable domain, completed using reference TRBV2 and TRBJ1-2, is EPEVTQTPSHQVTQMGQEVILRCVPISNHLYFYWYRQILGQKVEFLVSFYNNEISEKSEIFDDQFSVERPDGSNFTLKIRSTKLEDSAMYFCASTRSLWGYTFGSGTRLTVV.

Only one count was recorded for this clone. This chain joins TRBV24-1 and TRBJ2-5; D remains ambiguous. The CDR3 totals 13 residues. Looked up from germline, CDR1 is KGHDR and CDR2 is SFDVKD. V lost 5 bases and J 2 bases, leaving 8 bases between the germline ends. CDR3 sequence: CATSAVAQETQYF. The CDR3, as DNA: TGTGCCACCAGTGCAGTAGCTCAAGAGACCCAGTACTTC.

The V gene is TRBV27, the J gene TRBJ2-3; D is undetermined. This CDR3 is built from 13 residues. Germline lookup yields CDR1 MNHEY and CDR2 SMNVEV (reference sequence). Trimming stripped 8 bases from V and 3 bases from J, with 12 bases between. The CDR3 region has the DNA TGTGCCAGCCACATTCCCGGGACAGATACGCAGTATTTT. It specifies CASHIPGTDTQYF.

The chain recombines TRBV6-2 or TRBV6-3 with TRBJ2-3; the match to TRBD2 covers 12 bases. V lost 6 bases to trimming and J lost 6 bases; unmatched junction nucleotides: 10. The CDR3 is 16 residues long. Germline CDR1 MNHEY, CDR2 SVGEGT. The CDR3 coding sequence is TGTGCCAGCAGCTCTGCTAGCGGGGGGGCCGTGGATACGCAGTATTTT. Its translation is CASSSASGGAVDTQYF.

The chain uses TRBV7-2 and TRBJ2-1; D ambiguous. The V end lost 6 bases, the J end lost 1 base, and 10 bases lay between the germline ends. CDR1 and CDR2 (germline): SGHTA, FQGNSA. CDR3 length: 14 residues. DNA for the CDR3: TGTGCCAGCAGAGAGGATATTTCCTACAATGAGCAGTTCTTC. Its protein is CASREDISYNEQFF. Full variable domain (missing parts from reference TRBV7-2 and TRBJ2-1): GAGVSQSPSNKVTEKGKDVELRCDPISGHTALYWYRQSLGQGLEFLIYFQGNSAPDKSGLPSDRFSAERTGGSVSTLTIQRTQQEDSAVYLCASREDISYNEQFFGPGTRLTVL.

This rearrangement joins TRBV25-1 to TRBJ2-4; tentative D call: TRBD1 (6 bases). The V end was cut by 4 bases, the J end by 5 bases, with 18 bases between. The CDR3 spans 16 residues. Germline V CDR1 and CDR2: MGHDK, SYGVNS. The CDR3 sequence is CASSGLRAGEQNIQYF. In nucleotides, the CDR3 is TGTGCCAGCAGTGGGCTGAGGGCAGGGGAACAAAACATTCAGTACTTC.

V is TRBV12-3 or TRBV12-4 and J is TRBJ2-2; D gene ambiguous. The length of the CDR3 is 12 residues. Trimming took 8 bases from V and 8 from J, leaving 12 bases between them. CDR3 DNA sequence: TGTGCCAGCGGCCATGGCAGGGGGGAGCTGTTTTTT. Protein sequence: CASGHGRGELFF.

In nucleotides, the CDR3 is TGTGCCAGCTCCCCACGAGGGGGCACCGCGGGCCTTTATGGCTACACCTTC. It is translated as CASSPRGGTAGLYGYTF. The V and J genes are TRBV28 and TRBJ1-2; 7 bases line up with TRBD1. V trimming: 8 bases; J trimming: 5 bases; junction bases outside the gene matches: 20. The CDR3 runs to 17 residues. Looked up from germline, CDR1 is MDHEN and CDR2 is SYDVKM.

The chain is built from TRBV5-1 and TRBJ2-1; TRBD1 aligns across 9 bases. The J segment lost 2 bases and the V segment lost 5 bases, leaving 8 bases of the junction unmatched. Germline CDR1 and CDR2: SGHRS and YFSETQ. CDR3 length: 16 amino acids. CDR3 in amino acids: CASSLLGQGTYNEQFF. CDR3 sequence (DNA): TGCGCCAGCAGTCTCCTGGGACAGGGCACCTACAATGAGCAGTTCTTC.

There are a few counts of this clone. V is TRBV19 and J is TRBJ2-7, with a tentative D call TRBD1 (6 bases). Germline CDR1 reads LNHDA; CDR2 reads SQIVND (reference sequence). This CDR3 contains 11 residues. V gave up 6 bases and J gave up 5 bases, with 8 bases separating them. CDR3 nucleotide sequence: TGTGCCAGTAGGGACAGAAACGAGCAGTACTTC. Translated: CASRDRNEQYF.

The V gene is TRBV6-5, the J gene TRBJ1-5, with 10 positions matching TRBD1. The CDR3 is made up of 15 amino acids. V was clipped by 7 bases and J by 3 bases; unmatched bases: 6. Germline-derived CDR1 and CDR2 are MNHEY and SVGAGI. CDR3 coding DNA: TGTGCCAGCATTCCGGGACAGGGGTACAATCAGCCCCAGCATTTT. Its protein product is CASIPGQGYNQPQHF.

The gene calls are TRBV20-1 and TRBJ2-1; unclear D gene. Germline CDR1 is DFQATT and CDR2 is SNEGSKA (reference sequence). V was cut by 3 bases and J by 7 bases, with 16 bases left in between. The length of the CDR3 is 14 residues. CDR3 loop: CSASVPPTRNEQFF. Here the CDR3 DNA reads TGCAGTGCTAGTGTTCCCCCCACGAGGAATGAGCAGTTCTTC.

CDR3 in DNA: TGTGCCACCAGTGATCCGGGACTAGGCACAGATACGCAGTATTTT. This gives the protein CATSDPGLGTDTQYF. This chain uses TRBV24-1 with TRBJ2-3, with 8 bases fitting TRBD2. There are 15 residues in the CDR3. CDR1 and CDR2 (germline): KGHDR, SFDVKD. V lost 3 bases, J lost 1 base, and 2 bases stayed unmatched.

The genes are TRBV7-9 and TRBJ1-1, with D possibly matching TRBD1 (6 bases). V lost 6 bases and J 1 base, leaving 9 bases between the germline ends. There are 13 residues in the CDR3. Germline loops: CDR1 SEHNR, CDR2 FQNEAQ (reference sequence). CDR3 protein: CASRLQGNTEAFF. The CDR3 DNA is TGTGCCAGCAGACTACAGGGGAACACTGAAGCTTTCTTT.

The chain carries TRBV10-3 and TRBJ2-1; TRBD2 agrees at 9 bases. Germline V CDR1 and CDR2: ENHRY, SYGVKD. This CDR3 has 15 residues. The trim removed 11 bases at V and 9 bases at J, leaving 17 bases unmatched. CDR3 loop: CAPKKTSGEGSEQFF. The CDR3 DNA reads TGTGCCCCTAAAAAGACTAGCGGTGAGGGTTCTGAGCAGTTCTTC.

The chain recombines TRBV10-3 with TRBJ2-7; D gene ambiguous. Trimming left V 0 bases short and J 3 bases short, with 9 bases between. CDR1 is ENHRY, CDR2 SYGVKD, per germline. The CDR3 contains 14 residues. The CDR3 bases are TGTGCCATCAGTGAGTCGGCACAGATCTACGAGCAGTACTTC. It codes for CAISESAQIYEQYF.

This clone was counted between two and nine times. V and J are TRBV5-4 and TRBJ2-7; TRBD2 matches at 10 bases. The CDR3 extends over 16 amino acids. V lost 0 bases, J lost 0 bases, and 3 bases stayed unmatched. The germline V gene has CDR1 SGHNT and CDR2 YYREEE (reference sequence). The CDR3 region is CASSLASGGLSYEQYF. CDR3 in DNA: TGTGCCAGCAGCTTGGCTAGCGGGGGTCTCTCCTACGAGCAGTACTTC.

This clone was counted many times. The V gene is TRBV7-8, the J gene TRBJ1-2; D perhaps matches TRBD1 (5 bases). Germline-derived CDR1 and CDR2 are SGHVS and FQNEAQ. The CDR3 extends over 15 amino acids. The germline V and J ends were trimmed by 3 bases and 5 bases, with 16 bases remaining between them. In DNA form, the CDR3 reads TGTGCCAGCAGCTTTTTGGGTTTACAGGAATATGGCTACACCTTC. Protein product: CASSFLGLQEYGYTF.

This chain uses TRBV19 with TRBJ2-2; TRBD1 agrees at 8 bases. The CDR3 consists of 13 residues. The V and J ends lost 5 bases and 6 bases, in that order; junction bases with no gene match: 2. The V gene's germline CDR1 is LNHDA and CDR2 SQIVND (reference sequence). The CDR3 nucleotides read TGTGCCAGTAGTGTGACAGGGGCCGGGGAGCTGTTTTTT. It encodes CASSVTGAGELFF.

The chain couples TRBV19 to TRBJ1-2; perhaps TRBD1 as D (5 bases). V lost 8 bases and J lost 1, with 14 bases in between. Germline V gene lookup returns CDR1 LNHDA and CDR2 SQIVND (reference sequence). The CDR3 length is 14 residues. DNA of the CDR3: TGTGCCAGTTCCTCGACCGGGGGTAACTATGGCTACACCTTC. The encoded protein is CASSSTGGNYGYTF.

The chain joins TRBV2 to TRBJ1-2, with 7 nucleotides matching TRBD1. CDR3 length equals 14 residues. Germline-derived CDR1 and CDR2 are SNHLY and FYNNEI. V shed 7 bases, J shed 5 bases, and the junction held 10 bases outside the gene matches. The CDR3 spells CASTRQGGWYGYTF. DNA for the CDR3: TGTGCCAGCACTAGACAGGGCGGATGGTATGGCTACACCTTC. Complete variable domain (other parts from reference TRBV2 and TRBJ1-2): EPEVTQTPSHQVTQMGQEVILRCVPISNHLYFYWYRQILGQKVEFLVSFYNNEISEKSEIFDDQFSVERPDGSNFTLKIRSTKLEDSAMYFCASTRQGGWYGYTFGSGTRLTVV.

This chain uses TRBV18 with TRBJ2-3; a weak D match, TRBD1 (6 bases). Germline lookup yields CDR1 KGHSH and CDR2 LQKENI. The V end lost 4 bases, the J end lost 4 bases, and 15 bases lay between the germline ends. There are 15 residues in the CDR3. The CDR3 DNA is TGTGCCAGCTCACTCCTGACAGGTCGGGCAGATACGCAGTATTTT. Protein sequence: CASSLLTGRADTQYF.

The V gene is TRBV2, the J gene TRBJ2-7, with 9 bases matching TRBD1. Germline V gene sequence: CDR1 SNHLY, CDR2 FYNNEI. This CDR3 comprises 14 residues. The trim removed 6 bases at V and 7 bases at J, leaving 10 bases unmatched. The CDR3 DNA is TGTGCCAGCAGCGCCAGGACAGGGGTTGGGGAGCAGTACTTC. As protein: CASSARTGVGEQYF.

The rearrangement uses TRBV5-1 and TRBJ2-2; 8 bases align to TRBD1. After removal of 4 bases from V and 4 bases from J, the junction contained 9 bases not matched to a gene. Germline V gene sequence: CDR1 SGHRS, CDR2 YFSETQ. The CDR3 is 16 residues long. CDR3 amino acids: CASSLGGQGFTGELFF. The CDR3 nucleotides read TGCGCCAGCAGCCTGGGCGGACAGGGATTCACCGGGGAGCTGTTTTTT.